The 4 T cell receptor beta chains in this list originate from one sample, sequenced in a study of identical twins. TCRdb independently ran MiXCR on the 5' RACE reads; one entry per CDR3 protein. The profile shows a few hundred thousand distinct CDR3 sequences, approximately 10% of them singletons. The specimen sequenced was memory T cells sorted from blood. The source is a man between 45 and 60 years old in good health.

J is TRBJ2-2 and V is TRBV11-2; D is perhaps TRBD2 (5 bases). Germline lookup yields CDR1 SGHAT and CDR2 FQNNGV. CDR3 length: 16 residues. V lost 4 bases and J lost 6, with 18 bases in between. The CDR3 DNA follows: TGTGCCAGCAGCTCGCTTCGGGGTCATCGGCCCGGGGAGCTGTTTTTT. Translation: CASSSLRGHRPGELFF.

This clonotype was recorded at least ten times. This chain uses TRBV29-1 with TRBJ2-7; 11 bases match TRBD1. The J segment lost 5 bases and the V segment lost 5 bases, leaving 11 bases of the junction unmatched. Germline CDR1 SQVTM, CDR2 ANQGSEA. There are 15 residues in the CDR3. The CDR3 bases are TGCAGCGTTCTCGGGTGGGGACAGGGGGTTAACGAGCAGTACTTC. Encoded protein: CSVLGWGQGVNEQYF.

This clonotype was recorded at least ten times. This chain connects TRBV28 to TRBJ1-6; D unclear. Germline-derived CDR1 and CDR2 are MDHEN and SYDVKM. The CDR3 has 16 amino acids. V dropped 5 bases and J dropped 0 bases, with 11 bases sitting between them. The CDR3 spells CASSPTVSSYNSPLHF. In DNA, the CDR3 is TGTGCCAGCAGTCCTACTGTGAGCTCCTATAATTCACCCCTCCACTTT.

This clonotype was counted ten times or more. This chain links TRBV7-6 with TRBJ2-2, with unresolved D. Germline loops: CDR1 SGHVS, CDR2 FNYEAQ. The ends were cut back, 1 base at V and 4 bases at J, with 10 bases in the middle. This CDR3 has 15 residues. The CDR3 loop reads CASSLEVWVTGELFF. In DNA form, the CDR3 reads TGTGCCAGCAGCTTAGAGGTTTGGGTCACCGGGGAGCTGTTTTTT.